What follows are 5 T cell receptor beta chains derived from one specimen sequenced in a study of blood T cell repertoires in COVID-19. The assay was immunoSEQ multiplex PCR, and TCRdb's table has in-frame clones only and misses some. This repertoire shows about 360,000 clones, about 83% found once; its top ten account for about 2.7%. The sequenced sample was peripheral blood. These receptors were collected from a man between 25 and 39 years old with active or convalescent COVID-19.

This clone has just one count. The rearrangement uses TRBV19 and TRBJ1-5; possible D gene TRBD1, 5 bases. The CDR3 spans 15 residues. V was trimmed by 4 bases and J by 0 bases, leaving 10 bases between them. Germline-derived CDR1 and CDR2 are LNHDA and SQIVND (reference sequence). The DNA for the CDR3 is TGTGCCAGTAGTAGGGGGACTCCTAGCAATCAGCCCCAGCATTTT. Protein product: CASSRGTPSNQPQHF.

This clone was recorded only once. The chain joins TRBV7-9 to TRBJ1-2; tentatively, D is TRBD1 (6 bases). The CDR3 is 11 residues long. Trimming cost V 5 bases and J 11 bases, with 12 bases left between them. Germline assignment: CDR1 SEHNR and CDR2 FQNEAQ (reference sequence). The CDR3 is CASSLGGRYTF. CDR3 nucleotide sequence: TGTGCCAGCAGCCTAGGGGGGCGGTACACCTTC.

The chain links TRBV7-9 to TRBJ1-1; possibly TRBD1 for D (5 bases). V was pared by 2 bases and J by 5 bases, with 9 bases between. Per the germline V gene, CDR1 is SEHNR and CDR2 is FQNEAQ (reference sequence). This CDR3 is 13 amino acids long. The CDR3 nucleotides read TGTGCCAGCAGCTTATACCAGGGAACTGAAGCTTTCTTT. Protein: CASSLYQGTEAFF.

The rearrangement uses TRBV28 and TRBJ2-7, with TRBD2 matching over 9 bases. After removal of 2 bases from V and 1 base from J, the junction contained 6 bases not matched to a gene. This CDR3 comprises 16 residues. Germline lookup yields CDR1 MDHEN and CDR2 SYDVKM. Here the CDR3 reads CASSLLAGSLSYEQYF. The CDR3 DNA is TGTGCCAGCAGTTTACTAGCGGGATCCCTTTCCTACGAGCAGTACTTC.

This chain uses TRBV5-6 with TRBJ2-5, with D possibly being TRBD1 (8 bases). Trimming cost V 3 bases and J 2 bases, with 14 bases left between them. CDR1 is SGHDT, CDR2 YYEEEE, per germline. There are 15 residues in the CDR3. The CDR3 protein is CASSWTGRDQETQYF. The CDR3 DNA follows: TGTGCCAGCAGCTGGACAGGGAGGGATCAAGAGACCCAGTACTTC.